The 2 T cell receptor beta chains presented below share a single source sample, sequenced in a study of identical twins. TCRdb called the 5' RACE reads again in MiXCR, with one record for every CDR3 protein. In the table there are about 530,000 distinct CDR3 sequences, approximately 16% of which are singletons. The sample was also reused in another study, on yellow fever vaccine responses in identical twins.

The specimen was CD4+ T cells sorted from blood. These receptors all stem from a woman aged 18 to 35 in good health.

The CDR3 nucleotides are TGCAGTGCTAGCGGGAGGGCTATCAATGAGCAGTTCTTC. This encodes CSASGRAINEQFF. This chain connects TRBV20-1 to TRBJ2-1; 8 positions match TRBD2. This CDR3 has 13 residues. V trimming: 3 bases; J trimming: 6 bases; junction bases outside the gene matches: 4. Germline CDR1 is DFQATT and CDR2 is SNEGSKA (reference sequence).

The rearrangement links TRBV13 to TRBJ2-6; 7 bases agree with TRBD1. This CDR3 spans 22 amino acids. From germline, CDR1 is PRHDT and CDR2 FYEKMQ (reference sequence). The V and J ends lost 5 bases and 0 bases, in that order; junction bases with no gene match: 22. The CDR3 nucleotides are TGTGCCAGCAGCCTACGATCTGGACAACGGGACAGTGGCGGCTCTGGGGCCAACGTCCTGACTTTC. Translated: CASSLRSGQRDSGGSGANVLTF.